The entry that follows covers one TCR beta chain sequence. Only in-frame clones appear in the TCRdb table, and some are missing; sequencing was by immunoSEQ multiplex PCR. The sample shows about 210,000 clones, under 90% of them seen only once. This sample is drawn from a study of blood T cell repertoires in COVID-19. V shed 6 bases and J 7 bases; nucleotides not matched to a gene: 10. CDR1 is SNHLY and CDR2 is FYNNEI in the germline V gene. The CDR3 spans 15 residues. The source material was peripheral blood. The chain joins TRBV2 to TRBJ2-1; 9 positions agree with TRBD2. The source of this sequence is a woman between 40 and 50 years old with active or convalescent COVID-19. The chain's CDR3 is CASRAATSGPNEQFF. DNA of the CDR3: TGTGCCAGCAGAGCCGCCACTAGCGGGCCGAATGAGCAGTTCTTC.